This T cell receptor (beta chain) stems from a study of shared clonotypes between healthy human individuals (dated by TCRdb to about 2020). About the study as a whole: Three men and two women, aged 18 to 49 years, made up the cohort. For each donor, CD4 naive and CD4 memory were each run on three plates, CD8 naive on two plates, and CD8 memory on one plate. The study deeply sequenced blood TCR repertoires of about 5 healthy adults to estimate repertoire size and the extent of clonotype sharing between individuals. Different laboratories and diverse techniques were used to prepare libraries and sequence TCR repertoires, to increase sequencing depth and limit assay-specific biases. Each donor's leukapheresis produced roughly between roughly 0.85 and 9 billion PBMCs.

A word on this clone: Its specific antigen is unknown. No base-level quality is on record; no much larger clone is a single base apart.

Using the deep immunoSEQ assay, TCR CDR3 regions were amplified from genomic DNA by multiplex PCR. Extracted genomic DNA from each cell subset was distributed evenly across all wells of several immunoSEQ 96-well plates, and each plate was treated as a replicate. For sorted subsets, each replicate PCR was loaded with approximately 0.2 ug genomic DNA, equivalent to 25,000 to 35,000 T cell genomes. The purified libraries were quantified using a Qubit 3.0 fluorometer, sized with a Bioanalyzer 2100, and then quantified again using the KAPA Library Quantification kit. Every immunoSEQ 96-well plate was sequenced on a dedicated single-read 150-cycle Illumina NextSeq 550 flow cell. On the authors' methods: The immunoSEQ output contained only junctional sequences without quality scores, so filtering could not match that applied to full-length reads. Sequences were annotated with PyIR, a Python wrapper for IgBLAST v1.9, and V/J genes and CDR3 were assigned using IMGT germline references. Any read was removed if the V/J assignment was weak (E-value above 1e-6), the CDR3 was missing, or the read contained stop codons, out-of-frame junctions, or ambiguous translated residues. V3J clonotypes were defined by identical inferred V gene, J gene, and CDR3 amino acid sequence. The percentage overlap between two repertoires was calculated by dividing the number of shared unique clonotypes by the size of the smaller repertoire. Repertoire richness was assessed with RTK rarefaction, the Chao1 estimator, and Recon v2.1 estimates of unobserved clonotypes. For all TCRbeta clonotypes obtained by the gDNA method from several donors, generation probabilities were computed with OLGA. TCRdb took this table from immuneACCESS and kept in-frame rearrangements with V and J called. Such tables lack part of the clones; where checked against another copy, unresolved V genes explain under half of the gap, and the rest is unexplained. The DNA was the basis for D and trimming; V, J and clone size are from that table. Across this sample there are 1.5 million to 1.9 million clones, with around 98% seen only once. Of the sample, roughly 0.42% is held by the ten largest clones.

Donors were healthy HIV-negative adults with no recently reported acute infections or vaccinations. Every donor was a Caucasian adult residing in Nashville, Tennessee, USA. Magnetic negative selection was used to enrich CD4+ T cells, after which naive cells were positively selected on CD45RA and the negative fraction became the memory subset. After blood collection by leukapheresis, PBMCs were isolated using Ficoll-Histopaque density gradient centrifugation and then cryopreserved in the vapor phase of liquid nitrogen. Analytical flow cytometry was used to check the purity and quantity of each magnetically sorted T cell population. Genomic DNA was isolated from each sorted fraction and quantified by UV absorbance on a Nanodrop 2000c. The CDR1 and CDR2 encoded by the germline V gene are SGHRS and YFSETQ. Spanning cysteine to phenylalanine, the CDR3 consists of 15 amino acids. The retained sequence is limited to the CDR3, 45 bases, with the frame set at the first base. Trimming accounts for 0 bases at V and 9 bases at J, while the number of junction bases matched to no gene is 7.

The paper as a whole reports these results and caveats: Across a few donors, about 5.2% of naive CD4, approximately 3.5% of naive CD8, about 2.3% of memory CD4, and around 0.4% of memory CD8 clonotypes were shared. Higher generation probabilities were observed for clonotypes shared by all four sorted-subset donors than for non-shared clonotypes. Only blood was sampled, and tissue TCR repertoires likely differ from those in blood. Pairwise subsampling led to the expectation that sequencing depth would affect the degree of clonotype sharing among donors. Even with the large sequencing depth, rarefaction of the sorted-subset datasets indicated that sequencing was incomplete. Because the study included only a small number of donors, the genetic and exposure-history diversity represented was limited. Naive subsets generally had larger estimated clonotype richness than memory subsets did.

Sequenced input: naive CD4+ T cells sorted from blood. This sample's cell subset or site label indicates: CD45RA+ positively selected. The clonotype comes from a man younger than 40 in good health. In this chain, TRBV5-1 is recombined with TRBJ2-3, with 10 junctional bases fitting TRBD2. The DNA is TGCGCCAGCAGCTTGGAAGCGGGAGGGCGGGGGACGCAGTATTTT. The translation is CASSLEAGGRGTQYF.